This T cell receptor (beta chain) came from a study of PD-1 blockade in classical Hodgkin lymphoma. Trimming took 4 bases from V and 0 from J, leaving 8 bases between them. The germline V gene encodes CDR1 SNHLY and CDR2 FYNNEI. The CDR3 loop spans 14 amino acids. Overall study findings and caveats: Newly diagnosed patients were reported to exhibit reduced baseline TCR diversity relative to healthy donors. Patients starting nivolumab under 1 year after ASCT were excluded. Significantly greater TCR diversity emerged by C4D1 in CD4+ cells but not CD8+ cells. Before treatment, complete responders showed about the same diversity as newly diagnosed patients.

Time point reported: cycle 4 day 1 (C4D1), after 6 weeks of nivolumab. All patients experienced relapse after autologous stem cell transplantation, and brentuximab vedotin exposure was variable. TCRdb keeps only in-frame clones here, not all; method: immunoSEQ multiplex PCR. The data show 20,000 to 25,000 clones, more than 75% seen once. With regard to this clone: Antigen: not known.

This chain joins TRBV2 and TRBJ2-3, with unresolved D. The TCR sequence derives from a human donor with classical Hodgkin lymphoma. The specimen comprised peripheral blood mononuclear cells (PBMCs), sampled before the fourth cycle of nivolumab. CDR3 sequence reads: CASSVAISTDTQYF. The CDR3 bases are TGTGCCAGCAGTGTTGCAATCAGCACAGATACGCAGTATTTT.